A selection of T cell receptor beta chains follows, all from one sample in a study of neurological immune-mediated disorders. TCRdb analysed the 5' RACE reads with MiXCR anew, one entry per CDR3 protein. Of roughly 60,000 distinct CDR3 sequences in the sample, around a tenth were seen once. The sequenced material came from PBMCs. The receptor source for this set is a man aged 25-45 years in good health. CDR3s include the opening cysteine and the closing phenylalanine or tryptophan. Fields, in order: CDR3 protein, CDR3 DNA, clone size, V gene, J gene, D gene, CDR3 length. D genes are given only for firm matches. Size tells how often a clone was seen (once, few, many) or the class of an expanded clone, and some rows leave it out.

CASSFGTQGYQETQYF	TGTGCCAGCAGCTTTGGAACACAGGGGTACCAAGAGACCCAGTACTTC	large	TRBV9	TRBJ2-5	TRBD1	16
CASRQGGGGGYTF	TGTGCCAGCAGGCAGGGAGGCGGTGGGGGCTACACCTTC	many	TRBV6-5	TRBJ1-2	.	13
CAIRAGTGETEAFF	TGTGCCATCAGAGCCGGGACAGGGGAGACTGAAGCTTTCTTT	many	TRBV10-3	TRBJ1-1	TRBD1	14
CASTQTSATDTQYF	TGCGCCAGCACCCAGACTAGCGCTACAGATACGCAGTATTTT	many	TRBV5-1	TRBJ2-3	TRBD2	14
CSAAKGAGTGELFF	TGCAGTGCCGCGAAGGGGGCGGGCACCGGGGAGCTGTTTTTT	many	TRBV20-1	TRBJ2-2	TRBD1	14
CATSRERTVSEAFF	TGTGCCACCAGCAGAGAACGGACAGTTTCTGAAGCTTTCTTT	many	TRBV15	TRBJ1-1	.	14
CSARPSGSGRETQYF	TGCAGTGCTAGGCCCTCGGGGTCTGGGAGGGAGACCCAGTACTTC	many	TRBV20-1	TRBJ2-5	.	15
CASSLVVQDSYGYTF	TGTGCCAGCAGCTTAGTCGTGCAGGACAGCTATGGCTACACCTTC	many	TRBV7-9	TRBJ1-2	.	15
CASSLVLAGGWNEQFF	TGCGCCAGCAGCTTGGTACTAGCGGGAGGTTGGAATGAGCAGTTCTTC	many	TRBV5-1	TRBJ2-1	TRBD2	16
CASSLGTNNEQFF	TGTGCCAGCAGCTTAGGGACTAACAATGAGCAGTTCTTC	many	TRBV11-3	TRBJ2-1	.	13
CASSVTGTATSLGANVLTF	TGTGCCAGCAGCGTCACCGGGACAGCGACTTCCTTAGGGGCCAACGTCCTGACTTTC	.	TRBV5-5	TRBJ2-6	TRBD1	19
CSARTPTGESSGANVLTF	TGCAGTGCTAGAACCCCGACAGGGGAGAGCTCTGGGGCCAACGTCCTGACTTTC	many	TRBV20-1	TRBJ2-6	TRBD1	18
CSAEAVGQGIVEQYF	TGCAGTGCTGAAGCCGTGGGACAGGGTATCGTCGAGCAGTACTTC	many	TRBV20-1	TRBJ2-7	TRBD1	15
CASSQLDRRSEAFF	TGTGCCAGCAGCCAATTAGACAGGAGATCCGAAGCTTTCTTT	many	TRBV3-1	TRBJ1-1	.	14
CASSQTGGIGTDTQYF	TGTGCCAGCAGCCAGACAGGGGGCATCGGCACAGATACGCAGTATTTT	many	TRBV6-1	TRBJ2-3	TRBD1	16
CASSLVGGTGELFF	TGTGCCAGCAGCTTAGTCGGGGGAACCGGGGAGCTGTTTTTT	.	TRBV7-6	TRBJ2-2	.	14
CASSLGGAGAYEQYF	TGCGCCAGCAGCCTGGGGGGAGCGGGAGCCTACGAGCAGTACTTC	many	TRBV5-1	TRBJ2-7	TRBD2	15
CASSAMAGEQQYF	TGTGCCAGCAGCGCTATGGCGGGTGAGCAGCAGTACTTC	many	TRBV7-9	TRBJ2-7	.	13
CASSLDSTEAFF	TGTGCCAGCAGCTTGGATTCCACTGAAGCTTTCTTT	many	TRBV5-4	TRBJ1-1	.	12
CSVAGGAETQYF	TGCAGCGTTGCGGGGGGCGCGGAGACCCAGTACTTC	many	TRBV29-1	TRBJ2-5	.	12
CASSLVRGESGEQFF	TGTGCCAGCAGCTTGGTCAGGGGGGAGTCTGGAGAGCAGTTCTTC	many	TRBV5-5	TRBJ2-1	.	15
CASSFTGLAGLAKNIQYF	TGTGCCAGCAGTTTTACCGGTCTAGCGGGACTAGCCAAAAACATTCAGTACTTC	many	TRBV28	TRBJ2-4	TRBD2	18
CSANAGYNEQFF	TGCAGTGCCAACGCCGGCTACAATGAGCAGTTCTTC	many	TRBV20-1	TRBJ2-1	.	12
CASSLRERDNEQFF	TGCGCCAGCAGCTTGAGGGAGAGGGACAATGAGCAGTTCTTC	many	TRBV5-1	TRBJ2-1	.	14
CASSSLLEGRSPLEQYF	TGCGCCAGCAGCTCCCTTTTGGAAGGCCGCTCTCCTCTCGAGCAGTACTTC	many	TRBV5-1	TRBJ2-7	.	17
CASRPSGRGEQFF	TGCGCCAGCAGGCCTAGCGGGAGGGGTGAGCAGTTCTTC	many	TRBV5-1	TRBJ2-1	TRBD2	13
CASIPPGLVTDTQYF	TGTGCCAGCATCCCTCCGGGACTTGTGACAGATACGCAGTATTTT	many	TRBV28	TRBJ2-3	.	15
CASSFRTSGRGGELFF	TGTGCCAGCAGCTTTCGGACTAGCGGGAGAGGCGGGGAGCTGTTTTTT	many	TRBV7-2	TRBJ2-2	TRBD2	16
CSARDRGGLAAVQYF	TGCAGTGCTAGAGATCGGGGGGGACTAGCTGCTGTGCAGTACTTC	many	TRBV20-1	TRBJ2-7	TRBD2	15
CASSLDLGQKYGYTF	TGTGCCAGCAGCTTAGATCTGGGACAGAAGTATGGCTACACCTTC	.	TRBV7-9	TRBJ1-2	TRBD1	15
CASSDRAQPHHF	TGTGCCAGCAGTGACAGGGCTCAGCCCCACCATTTT	.	TRBV27	TRBJ1-5	TRBD1	12
CATKGGATNEKLFF	TGTGCCACCAAGGGGGGGGCAACTAATGAAAAACTGTTTTTT	many	TRBV10-3	TRBJ1-4	.	14
CASSALTGAYEQYF	TGTGCCAGCAGCGCGCTGACAGGGGCCTACGAGCAGTACTTC	many	TRBV7-6	TRBJ2-7	TRBD1	14
CASSQEGGFGRPSYEQYF	TGTGCCAGCAGCCAAGAAGGGGGCTTTGGACGGCCCTCCTACGAGCAGTACTTC	many	TRBV3-1	TRBJ2-7	TRBD1	18
CASSPQSRDTQYF	TGTGCCAGCAGTCCCCAGTCTAGAGATACGCAGTATTTT	many	TRBV2	TRBJ2-3	.	13
CSARDLRGNQQYF	TGCAGTGCTAGAGATTTGAGGGGGAATCAGCAGTACTTC	many	TRBV20-1	TRBJ2-7	.	13
CASSQSYNEQFF	TGTGCCAGCAGCCAAAGCTACAATGAGCAGTTCTTC	many	TRBV11-2	TRBJ2-1	.	12
CASSLGGAINNEQFF	TGCGCCAGCAGCTTGGGCGGGGCAATTAACAATGAGCAGTTCTTC	few	TRBV5-1	TRBJ2-1	.	15
CATSRDTDRGQPQHF	TGTGCCACCAGCAGAGATACGGACAGGGGGCAGCCCCAGCATTTT	many	TRBV15	TRBJ1-5	TRBD1	15
CASSPGQGATNEKLFF	TGCGCCAGCAGCCCGGGACAGGGTGCAACTAATGAAAAACTGTTTTTT	many	TRBV5-1	TRBJ1-4	TRBD1	16
CASSQGDYEQYF	TGTGCCAGCAGCCAGGGAGACTACGAGCAGTACTTC	.	TRBV7-9	TRBJ2-7	.	12
CASGTGGYVEETQYF	TGTGCCAGCGGTACAGGGGGGTACGTGGAAGAGACCCAGTACTTC	many	TRBV25-1	TRBJ2-5	TRBD1	15
CTSSARQGFYNEQFF	TGTACCAGCAGTGCCAGACAGGGTTTCTACAATGAGCAGTTCTTC	many	TRBV25-1	TRBJ2-1	TRBD1	15
CSAPKGGYGTEAFF	TGCAGTGCTCCTAAGGGTGGGTACGGCACTGAAGCTTTCTTT	many	TRBV20-1	TRBJ1-1	.	14
CASSRWTNTGELFF	TGTGCCAGCAGTAGGTGGACGAACACCGGGGAGCTGTTTTTT	many	TRBV28	TRBJ2-2	.	14
CATLSGRARYNEQFF	TGTGCCACTTTAAGCGGGAGGGCCCGATACAATGAGCAGTTCTTC	few	TRBV7-9	TRBJ2-1	TRBD2	15
CASRPGTSGYNEQFF	TGTGCCAGCAGGCCCGGGACTAGCGGATACAATGAGCAGTTCTTC	many	TRBV5-6	TRBJ2-1	TRBD2	15